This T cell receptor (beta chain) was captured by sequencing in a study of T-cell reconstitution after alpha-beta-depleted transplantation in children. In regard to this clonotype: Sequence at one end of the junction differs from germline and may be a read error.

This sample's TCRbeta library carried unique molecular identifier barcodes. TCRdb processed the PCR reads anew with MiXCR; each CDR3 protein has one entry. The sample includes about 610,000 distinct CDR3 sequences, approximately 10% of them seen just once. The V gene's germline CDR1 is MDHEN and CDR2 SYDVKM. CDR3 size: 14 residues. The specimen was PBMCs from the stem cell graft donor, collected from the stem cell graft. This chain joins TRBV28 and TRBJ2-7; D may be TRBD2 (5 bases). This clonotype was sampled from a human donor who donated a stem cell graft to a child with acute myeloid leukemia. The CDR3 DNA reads TGTGCCAGCAGTCCCATCCCTGTAATAGCGAAGAAGCACTTC. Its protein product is CASSPIPVIAKKHF.